The T cell receptor (beta chain) described here comes from a study of shared clonotypes between healthy human individuals. Clones were read by immunoSEQ multiplex PCR, and TCRdb kept only the in-frame ones, dropping some. The sample includes roughly 1,500,000 clones, roughly 98% of them seen just once. The CDR3 contains 14 residues. Germline V gives CDR1 SGHNT, CDR2 YYREEE (reference sequence). Trimming at V came to 5 bases and at J to 0 bases, leaving 3 bases not matched to a gene. Sample: naive CD4+ T cells sorted from blood. Sample subset: CD45RA+ positively selected. This clonotype originated in a man aged 30 to 39 in good health. This rearrangement joins TRBV5-4 to TRBJ1-2, with TRBD1 identical over 8 bases. CDR3 sequence (DNA): TGTGCCAGCAGGGGACAGGCAGCTAACTATGGCTACACCTTC. Its protein is CASRGQAANYGYTF. Full variable domain (remainder filled in from reference TRBV5-4 and TRBJ1-2): ETGVTQSPTHLIKTRGQQVTLRCSSQSGHNTVSWYQQALGQGPQFIFQYYREEENGRGNFPPRFSGLQFPNYSSELNVNALELDDSALYLCASRGQAANYGYTFGSGTRLTVV.